This is a list of T cell receptor beta chains from one sample in a study of human T cells and chemical hapten exposure. Each CDR3 protein is one row after TCRdb ran MiXCR on the RACE reads. The sample contains tens of thousands of distinct CDR3 sequences, around 10% of which appear only once. Here the sequenced sample was whole blood, taken in connection with sensitization to the hapten diphenylcyclopropenone (DPC). The receptors shown here come from a woman in her forties or fifties with alopecia areata. Some clones in this sample may be carry-over from other donors' samples. CDR3s include the opening cysteine and the closing phenylalanine or tryptophan. Fields, in order: clone size, V gene, D gene, J gene, CDR3 protein, CDR3 DNA. A D gene is named only where the DNA matches it firmly. Size values are once, few and many counts, or a class for expanded clones, and some rows have none.

>many|TRBV3-1|NA|TRBJ2-5
CASSPKVGGTQYF
TGTGCCAGCAGCCCTAAAGTCGGGGGGACCCAGTACTTC
>NA|TRBV18|TRBD1|TRBJ1-6
CASSFLGTASDLLLHF
TGTGCCAGCTCCTTCCTGGGGACAGCTTCAGACTTACTCCTCCACTTT
>many|TRBV29-1|NA|TRBJ1-6
CSVQTGSSYNSPLHF
TGCAGCGTCCAGACGGGGAGCTCCTATAATTCACCCCTCCACTTT
>many|TRBV20-1|NA|TRBJ1-2
CSAREGDYGYTF
TGCAGTGCTAGAGAGGGTGATTATGGCTACACCTTC
>many|TRBV4-2|TRBD2|TRBJ2-1
CASSQERSAGGHNEQFF
TGTGCCAGCAGCCAAGAGCGGTCGGCGGGGGGGCACAATGAGCAGTTCTTC
>few|TRBV12-3/TRBV12-4|NA|TRBJ2-1
CASSRTQGSRNEQFF
TGTGCCAGCAGCCGAACGCAGGGCAGCAGGAATGAGCAGTTCTTC
>many|TRBV29-1|NA|TRBJ2-1
CSVEGFGHLAGNEQFF
TGCAGCGTTGAAGGTTTCGGACACTTGGCGGGGAATGAGCAGTTCTTC
>many|TRBV29-1|TRBD1|TRBJ1-1
CSAQGADTEAFF
TGCAGCGCCCAGGGGGCCGACACTGAAGCTTTCTTT
>NA|TRBV15|TRBD1|TRBJ2-7
CVTSRMDRSHEQYF
TGTGTCACCAGCAGGATGGACAGGTCCCACGAGCAGTACTTC
>many|TRBV24-1|NA|TRBJ2-2
CATSDRTVPTGELFF
TGTGCCACCAGTGATCGCACCGTACCTACCGGGGAGCTGTTTTTT
>many|TRBV6-2/TRBV6-3|TRBD1|TRBJ2-7
CASSYRTGGEQYF
TGTGCCAGCAGTTACAGAACAGGGGGTGAGCAGTACTTC
>NA|TRBV5-4|TRBD2|TRBJ2-7
CASSLDERGSGSWEQYF
TGTGCCAGCAGCTTGGATGAACGAGGAAGCGGGAGCTGGGAGCAGTACTTC
>NA|TRBV5-4|NA|TRBJ2-5
CASSFPQETQYF
TGTGCCAGCAGCTTCCCCCAAGAGACCCAGTACTTC
>many|TRBV12-3/TRBV12-4|NA|TRBJ2-7
CASSLDAPEQYF
TGTGCCAGCAGTTTAGATGCCCCCGAGCAGTACTTC
>many|TRBV28|NA|TRBJ2-7
CASRPGHSYEQYF
TGTGCCAGCAGGCCGGGACATAGCTACGAGCAGTACTTC
>NA|TRBV20-1|NA|TRBJ2-3
CSASAGLPADTQYF
TGCAGTGCTAGTGCGGGTCTACCTGCAGATACGCAGTATTTT
>many|TRBV5-1|NA|TRBJ2-7
CASSSQLSSYEQYF
TGCGCCAGCAGCTCCCAGCTTAGCTCCTACGAGCAGTACTTC
>many|TRBV5-1|NA|TRBJ2-3
CASSPSPPTDTQYF
TGCGCCAGTTCCCCCTCTCCCCCCACAGATACGCAGTATTTT
>NA|TRBV5-1|NA|TRBJ2-1
CASSGRDEQFF
TGCGCCAGCAGCGGACGAGATGAGCAGTTCTTC
>many|TRBV3-1|NA|TRBJ2-7
CASSQGDSPSAYEQYF
TGTGCCAGCAGCCAAGGTGACTCCCCCTCGGCCTACGAGCAGTACTTC
>NA|TRBV19|NA|TRBJ2-5
CASSMGGRTQETQYF
TGTGCCAGTAGTATGGGTGGACGGACCCAAGAGACCCAGTACTTC
>NA|TRBV28|NA|TRBJ2-7
CASSLASDEQYF
TGTGCCAGCAGTTTAGCGTCGGACGAGCAGTACTTC
>few|TRBV29-1|NA|TRBJ2-3
CSVVQVGGTDTQYF
TGCAGCGTTGTCCAGGTGGGGGGCACAGATACGCAGTATTTT
>many|TRBV5-1|TRBD2|TRBJ2-5
CASSLASGSQETQYF
TGCGCCAGCAGCTTGGCTAGCGGCTCCCAAGAGACCCAGTACTTC
>NA|TRBV6-6|TRBD2|TRBJ2-1
CAIAGVDSSYNEQFF
TGTGCCATAGCGGGGGTGGATAGCTCCTACAATGAGCAGTTCTTC
>NA|TRBV27|NA|TRBJ1-6
CASSFFGGNSPLHF
TGTGCCAGCAGTTTTTTCGGGGGGAATTCACCCCTCCACTTT
>few|TRBV29-1|NA|TRBJ1-1
CSAWTPSTNTEAFF
TGCAGCGCATGGACACCCTCAACGAACACTGAAGCTTTCTTT
>many|TRBV20-1|NA|TRBJ2-5
CSAKSDWKTQYF
TGCAGTGCCAAAAGTGATTGGAAGACCCAGTACTTC
>many|TRBV6-5|TRBD1|TRBJ2-3
CASSSTGRTDTQYF
TGTGCCAGCAGCTCGACAGGGCGCACAGATACGCAGTATTTT
>NA|TRBV11-3|TRBD2|TRBJ2-1
CASSPYPQRGHEQFF
TGTGCCAGCAGCCCATATCCTCAGCGGGGCCATGAGCAGTTCTTC
>few|TRBV6-5|TRBD1|TRBJ1-6
CASSKGQGGNSPLHF
TGTGCCAGCAGTAAAGGACAGGGCGGTAATTCACCCCTCCACTTT
>NA|TRBV28|NA|TRBJ1-4
CASIRQYGEKLFF
TGTGCCAGCATCCGCCAGTACGGTGAAAAACTGTTTTTT
>few|TRBV7-2|NA|TRBJ2-7
CASSLTGPSGDEQYF
TGTGCCAGCAGCCTCACGGGACCCTCCGGGGACGAGCAGTACTTC
>many|TRBV6-5|NA|TRBJ1-2
CASSYSPDENYGYTF
TGTGCCAGCAGTTACTCACCGGACGAAAACTATGGCTACACCTTC
>few|TRBV27|TRBD2|TRBJ2-3
CASSLFGTSGTDTQYF
TGTGCCAGCAGTTTATTCGGGACTAGCGGGACAGATACGCAGTATTTT
>many|TRBV20-1|TRBD1|TRBJ2-7
CSANSGAGGDYEQYF
TGCAGTGCCAACTCCGGGGCAGGGGGCGACTACGAGCAGTACTTC